Each of the 32 T cell receptor beta chains below was sequenced from the same sample in a study of Tregs in tolerant kidney transplant recipients. Sequencing was performed with immunoSEQ multiplex PCR; in TCRdb, only in-frame clones are kept and a portion is missing. The sample's table shows some 30,000 clones. Related graft donors supplied nonmyeloablative bone marrow transplants, and mixed chimerism was transient. This material consisted of CD4+ T cells from blood (PBMCs), taken 24 months after the transplant. The receptors here all came from a human patient who received a combined kidney and bone marrow transplant. Some T cells may be transferred from the graft donor.

Of note for this clone: From the germline J gene comes the end of the CDR3, since the read stops 3 residues before it. The chain combines TRBV20-1 with TRBJ2-3, with TRBD2 identical over 10 bases. Germline CDR1 is DFQATT and CDR2 is SNEGSKA (reference sequence). After removal of 1 base from V and 0 bases from J, the junction contained 16 bases not matched to a gene. The CDR3 sequence is 20 residues long. Partial CDR3 DNA: TGCAGTGCTAGAGGGACCCTAGGGAAGCGGGAGGGCCCTAGCACAGATACG. Its translation: CSARGTLGKREGPSTDT. The whole CDR3 sequence reads CSARGTLGKREGPSTDTQYF.

Regarding this clone: The read terminates 3 residues before the CDR3 end, so the remaining end is supplied by the germline J gene. J is TRBJ2-2 and V is TRBV30; perhaps TRBD2 as D (6 bases). In germline, CDR1 is GTSNPN, CDR2 SVGIG (reference sequence). The V and J ends lost 4 bases and 5 bases respectively, with 14 bases between them. CDR3 size: 14 residues. The CDR3: CAWTGGLLTGELFF. The covered CDR3 bases are TGTGCCTGGACCGGTGGACTACTTACCGGGGAG.

For this clone: With the read ending 3 residues before the CDR3 end, the germline J gene is used to fill in that end. The chain uses TRBV18 and TRBJ2-3; 11 nucleotides agree with TRBD2. Germline lookup yields CDR1 KGHSH and CDR2 LQKENI. V lost 3 bases, J lost 2 bases, and 7 bases stayed unmatched. The CDR3 has 17 residues. This CDR3 reads CASSPTATSGNTDTQYF. The CDR3 DNA, read in part, is TGTGCCAGCTCACCCACCGCGACTAGCGGGAACACAGATACG.

Regarding this clone: The read finishes 3 residues shy of the CDR3 end, and the germline J gene is used to complete it. The J gene is TRBJ2-5, the V gene TRBV29-1; 11 bases map to TRBD2. Looked up from germline, CDR1 is SQVTM and CDR2 is ANQGSEA. The V gene end was trimmed by 4 bases and the J gene end by 5 bases; junction bases not matched to a gene: 6. The CDR3 has 14 amino acids. The chain's CDR3 is CSVALAGVGETQYF. Partial CDR3 DNA: TGCAGCGTTGCACTAGCGGGGGTCGGGGAGACC.

Comment on this clone: With the read ending 3 residues before the CDR3 end, the germline J gene is used to fill in that end. The gene calls are TRBV2 and TRBJ2-1; D is possibly TRBD2 (6 bases). Deletions cut 7 bases from V and 2 bases from J, with 15 bases between. The CDR3 length is 15 residues. Germline loops: CDR1 SNHLY, CDR2 FYNNEI. The CDR3 bases that were read are TGTGCCAGCATGCAGGGCCCTAGCGCCTACAATGAG. Protein product: CASMQGPSAYNE. The whole CDR3 is CASMQGPSAYNEQFF. The entire variable domain, with the rest obtained from reference TRBV2 and TRBJ2-1, is as follows: EPEVTQTPSHQVTQMGQEVILRCVPISNHLYFYWYRQILGQKVEFLVSFYNNEISEKSEIFDDQFSVERPDGSNFTLKIRSTKLEDSAMYFCASMQGPSAYNEQFFGPGTRLTVL.

Remarks on this clone: Read sequence stops 3 residues before the CDR3 end, and the germline J gene provides the missing end. This rearrangement joins TRBV5-5 to TRBJ1-1; the D is unclear. The ends were cut back, 5 bases at V and 3 bases at J, with 17 bases in the middle. The CDR3 loop spans 15 amino acids. Germline CDR1 reads SGHKS; CDR2 reads YYEKEE (reference sequence). CDR3 in amino acids: CASRKFSREDTEAFF. The DNA read from the CDR3 is TGTGCCAGCAGAAAATTTTCCAGAGAGGACACTGAA.

CDR3 in amino acids: CASSIPGVKGGNTIYF. The covered CDR3 bases are TGTGCCAGTAGTATCCCGGGGGTGAAGGGTGGAAACACC. The chain couples TRBV19 to TRBJ1-3; tentative D call: TRBD1 (5 bases). The sequence runs out 3 residues before the end of the CDR3; the remainder is reconstructed from the germline J gene. This CDR3 region has 16 residues. V lost 3 bases and J 3 bases, leaving 15 bases between the germline ends. Germline CDR1 reads LNHDA; CDR2 reads SQIVND (reference sequence).

To note about this clone: The read is 3 residues too short to cover the CDR3 end, so that end is filled in from the germline J gene. The chain recombines TRBV7-3 with TRBJ2-2, with TRBD1 matching 7 bases. The germline gives CDR1 SGHTA, CDR2 FQGTGA. This CDR3 is built from 15 residues. J was trimmed by 6 bases and V by 5 bases; bases with no gene match: 9. The chain's CDR3 is CASSRGTAGAGELFF. CDR3 bases read: TGTGCCAGCAGCCGTGGGACAGCAGGGGCCGGGGAG.

About this clone itself: The read ends 3 residues before the CDR3 terminus; that terminus is restored from the germline J gene. The V call is TRBV20-1, the J call TRBJ2-7; perhaps TRBD1 as D (5 bases). The V end was cut by 6 bases, the J end by 1 base, with 16 bases between. This CDR3 comprises 14 residues. Germline V gene data show CDR1 as DFQATT and CDR2 as SNEGSKA (reference sequence). The DNA read from the CDR3 is TGCAGTGCGCTCAGGGTCCAAAGGTCCTACGAG. It yields the protein CSALRVQRSYE. The entire CDR3 is CSALRVQRSYEQYF.

Regarding this clone: The DNA ends 3 residues before the CDR3 does, and the rest of the CDR3 is filled in from the germline J gene. This chain uses TRBV5-1 with TRBJ2-3; TRBD1 matches 12 bases. Germline trimming cut 4 bases from V and 4 bases from J; bases unmatched to any gene: 7. Germline V gene lookup returns CDR1 SGHRS and CDR2 YFSETQ. CDR3 size: 16 residues. CDR3 DNA, as far as it was read: TGCGCCAGCAGCATGCCCGGGACAGGGGGCGCAGATACG. As protein: CASSMPGTGGADT. The whole CDR3 sequence is CASSMPGTGGADTQYF.

As concerns this clone: The read comes to an end 3 residues before the CDR3 does, leaving the germline J gene to fill in the end. V usage is TRBV5-1 and J usage is TRBJ2-5; 7 bases agree with TRBD1. The length of the CDR3 is 16 residues. Germline lookup yields CDR1 SGHRS and CDR2 YFSETQ. With V trimmed by 3 bases and J by 5 bases, 13 bases remained unmatched. The CDR3 reads CASSSGQPGVGETQYF. The sequenced part of the CDR3 DNA is TGCGCCAGCAGCTCGGGACAGCCGGGCGTCGGGGAGACC.

Remarks on this clone: The read terminates 3 residues ahead of where the CDR3 ends, so the germline J gene completes it. The chain recombines TRBV5-1 with TRBJ2-1, with 12 bases aligning to TRBD2. V lost 4 bases to trimming and J lost 0 bases; unmatched junction nucleotides: 5. Per the germline V gene, CDR1 is SGHRS and CDR2 is YFSETQ. The CDR3 totals 17 residues. CDR3 DNA (partial): TGCGCCAGCAGCCAAGGACTAGCGGGGAGCTCCTACAATGAG. Translated, it gives CASSQGLAGSSYNE. The CDR3 in full is CASSQGLAGSSYNEQFF.

As regards this clone: With the read ending 3 residues before the CDR3 end, the germline J gene is used to fill in that end. The V gene is TRBV19, the J gene TRBJ2-1; 7 bases are a match to TRBD1. The V and J ends lost 0 bases and 6 bases, in that order; junction bases with no gene match: 8. The CDR3 consists of 16 residues. Germline CDR1 reads LNHDA; CDR2 reads SQIVND (reference sequence). CDR3 bases read: TGTGCCAGTAGTATAGATCTCAGGGCAGGGGGCAATGAG. Encoded protein: CASSIDLRAGGNE. The CDR3 in full is CASSIDLRAGGNEQFF.

Notes on this clone: The sequenced fragment ends 3 residues before the CDR3 boundary, so the rest is inferred from the germline J gene. The rearrangement joins TRBV30 to TRBJ2-7; 8 nucleotides line up with TRBD1. The CDR3 consists of 12 residues. V trimming: 6 bases; J trimming: 0 bases; junction bases outside the gene matches: 1. Germline V gene lookup returns CDR1 GTSNPN and CDR2 SVGIG (reference sequence). This CDR3 reads CACTGGSYEQYF. CDR3 DNA (partial): TGTGCCTGCACAGGGGGCTCCTACGAG.

For this clone: The read ends 3 residues early relative to the CDR3; the germline J gene fills the gap. The chain combines TRBV6-1 with TRBJ2-5; weak D call: TRBD2 (6 bases). Between the trimmed V and J ends, which lost 3 bases and 5 bases, there was a span of 13 bases. The CDR3 runs to 14 residues. Germline CDR1 is MNHNS and CDR2 is SASEGT. The CDR3 loop reads CASSERGGGETQYF. The sequenced part of the CDR3 DNA is TGTGCCAGCAGTGAGAGGGGCGGAGGGGAGACC.

A remark on this clone: The read ends 3 residues shy of where the CDR3 ends; the end is completed using the germline J gene. V gene TRBV20-1 combines with J gene TRBJ1-1, with 9 bases fitting TRBD1. Germline loops: CDR1 DFQATT, CDR2 SNEGSKA (reference sequence). Germline trimming cut 5 bases from V and 0 bases from J; bases unmatched to any gene: 4. The CDR3 covers 14 residues. CDR3 sequence reads: CSAGGQGMNTEAFF. The sequenced CDR3 bases are TGCAGTGCTGGAGGACAGGGGATGAACACTGAA.

Worth noting for this clone: The read halts 3 residues ahead of the CDR3 end, with the missing end drawn from the germline J gene. J is TRBJ2-3 and V is TRBV11-3; D is perhaps TRBD2 (5 bases). The germline V gene encodes CDR1 SGHNT and CDR2 YENEEA. The CDR3 has 13 residues. V shed 3 bases and J shed 2 bases, with 6 bases lying between them. Here the CDR3 reads CASSFGDTDTQYF. Partial CDR3 DNA: TGTGCCAGCAGCTTCGGGGACACAGATACG.

Comments on this clone: The read gets to within 3 residues of the CDR3 end, and the germline J gene fills in the rest. The chain carries TRBV7-2 and TRBJ2-5; D possibly corresponds to TRBD2 (6 bases). The CDR3 is 14 residues long. The V end was cut by 1 base, the J end by 1 base, with 7 bases between. In germline, CDR1 is SGHTA, CDR2 FQGNSA. The CDR3 sequence is CASSLDSGQETQYF. Incomplete CDR3 DNA: TGTGCCAGCAGCTTAGATAGCGGCCAAGAGACC.

Concerning this clone itself: The read terminates 3 residues before the CDR3 end, so the remaining end is supplied by the germline J gene. The rearrangement joins TRBV7-3 to TRBJ1-2; a weak D match, TRBD1 (6 bases). V lost 3 bases and J lost 3, with 8 bases in between. The CDR3 runs 13 residues. In germline, CDR1 is SGHTA, CDR2 FQGTGA. The sequenced part of the CDR3 DNA is TGTGCCAGCAGCTTGACAGGCGACTATGGC. Translated, it gives CASSLTGDYG. The whole CDR3 sequence is CASSLTGDYGYTF.

On this clone itself: The read halts 3 residues ahead of the CDR3 end, with the missing end drawn from the germline J gene. This chain links TRBV29-1 with TRBJ2-1; the match to TRBD2 covers 10 bases. CDR1 is SQVTM, CDR2 ANQGSEA, per germline. The CDR3 sequence is 16 residues long. The ends lost 5 bases at V and 4 bases at J; junction bases unmatched: 11. CDR3 residues: CSVFGGLAGVYNEQFF. The CDR3 DNA, read in part, is TGCAGCGTTTTCGGGGGGCTAGCGGGAGTGTACAATGAG.

Points on this clone: The CDR3 goes on 3 residues after the read ends, and that part is filled in from the germline J gene. The chain couples TRBV5-1 to TRBJ1-1, with 9 bases identical to TRBD1. The germline V gene has CDR1 SGHRS and CDR2 YFSETQ. J lost 6 bases, V lost 2 bases, and 8 bases had no gene match. CDR3 size: 15 residues. The chain's CDR3 is CASSLTGTGSPEAFF. Partial CDR3 DNA: TGCGCCAGCAGCTTAACCGGGACAGGGTCCCCTGAA.

Regarding this clone: The read falls 3 residues short of the CDR3 end, and the missing part is taken from the germline J gene. V is TRBV5-4 and J is TRBJ2-5, with 7 nucleotides matching TRBD1. The CDR3 is 15 residues long. Looked up from germline, CDR1 is SGHNT and CDR2 is YYREEE (reference sequence). J gave up 3 bases and V 3 bases, and 8 bases lay outside the gene matches. Partial CDR3 DNA: TGTGCCAGCAGCTGGCAGGACAGGTGGGAAGAGACC. Translating it yields CASSWQDRWEET. The full CDR3 reads CASSWQDRWEETQYF.

With respect to this clone: The read gets to within 3 residues of the CDR3 end, and the germline J gene fills in the rest. This sequence joins TRBV2 and TRBJ2-2, with D perhaps matching TRBD1 (5 bases). V was pared by 3 bases and J by 3 bases, with 8 bases between. The CDR3 contains 14 residues. CDR1 SNHLY and CDR2 FYNNEI come from the germline V gene. This chain's CDR3 is CASSEKGYTGELFF. The part of the CDR3 DNA that was read is TGTGCCAGCAGTGAGAAGGGGTACACCGGGGAG.

CDR3 sequence reads: CSASTSGAPNTGELFF. CDR3 bases read: TGCAGTGCATCGACTAGCGGGGCCCCGAACACCGGGGAG. V usage is TRBV20-1 and J usage is TRBJ2-2, with TRBD2 matching 11 bases. The read ends 3 residues shy of where the CDR3 ends; the end is completed using the germline J gene. V shed 6 bases, J shed 0 bases, and the junction held 6 bases outside the gene matches. The CDR3 spans 16 residues. The germline gives CDR1 DFQATT, CDR2 SNEGSKA (reference sequence).

Concerning this clone itself: The read ends 3 residues early relative to the CDR3; the germline J gene fills the gap. V is TRBV20-1 and J is TRBJ2-3; D is undetermined. The V end was cut by 0 bases, the J end by 2 bases, with 9 bases between. The CDR3 is made up of 14 amino acids. Germline V gives CDR1 DFQATT, CDR2 SNEGSKA (reference sequence). The sequenced part of the CDR3 DNA is TGCAGTGCTAGAGACAACTACCTCACAGATACG. Amino acids: CSARDNYLTDT. The complete CDR3 protein is CSARDNYLTDTQYF.

In the case of this clone: Read data end 3 residues before the CDR3 end; the end is taken from the germline J gene. J is TRBJ2-2 and V is TRBV19; D is unclear. Per germline, CDR1 LNHDA and CDR2 SQIVND (reference sequence). This CDR3 is built from 16 residues. V lost 2 bases and J 2 bases, leaving 12 bases between the germline ends. CDR3 DNA (partial): TGTGCCAGTAGTATATTTATAACAGCCAACACCGGGGAG. It is translated as CASSIFITANTGE. The full-length CDR3 reads as CASSIFITANTGELFF. The full variable domain, with the rest looked up from reference TRBV19 and TRBJ2-2, is DGGITQSPKYLFRKEGQNVTLSCEQNLNHDAMYWYRQDPGQGLRLIYYSQIVNDFQKGDIAEGYSVSREKKESFPLTVTSAQKNPTAFYLCASSIFITANTGELFFGEGSRLTVL.

Worth noting for this clone: The read gets to within 3 residues of the CDR3 end, and the germline J gene fills in the rest. The V and J genes are TRBV6-1 and TRBJ2-2, with 8 positions matching TRBD1. The J segment lost 2 bases and the V segment lost 4 bases, leaving 6 bases of the junction unmatched. Germline CDR1 MNHNS, CDR2 SASEGT. The CDR3 loop spans 16 amino acids. CDR3 sequence reads: CASSGNRGSNTGELFF. The CDR3 DNA, read in part, is TGTGCCAGCAGTGGGAACAGGGGGTCAAACACCGGGGAG.

A remark on this clone: The read is 3 residues too short to cover the CDR3 end, so that end is filled in from the germline J gene. This rearrangement joins TRBV5-5 to TRBJ2-6, with D uncertain. Trimming cost V 0 bases and J 2 bases, with 6 bases left between them. The germline gives CDR1 SGHKS, CDR2 YYEKEE (reference sequence). This CDR3 has 15 amino acids. Incomplete CDR3 DNA: TGTGCCAGCAGCTTGGAAGGTACTGGGGCCAACGTC. Translated, it gives CASSLEGTGANV. The full CDR3 protein is CASSLEGTGANVLTF. The full variable domain, with the rest looked up from reference TRBV5-5 and TRBJ2-6, is DAGVTQSPTHLIKTRGQQVTLRCSPISGHKSVSWYQQVLGQGPQFIFQYYEKEERGRGNFPDRFSARQFPNYSSELNVNALLLGDSALYLCASSLEGTGANVLTFGAGSRLTVL.

Note on this clone: The CDR3 goes on 3 residues after the read ends, and that part is filled in from the germline J gene. The rearrangement links TRBV19 to TRBJ2-7; 13 bases fit TRBD2. Germline V gene sequence: CDR1 LNHDA, CDR2 SQIVND (reference sequence). V was pared by 5 bases and J by 2 bases, with 3 bases of the junction left unmatched. The CDR3 runs to 15 residues. The CDR3 sequence is CASSAGLAGPYEQYF. The DNA read from the CDR3 is TGTGCCAGTAGTGCGGGACTAGCGGGACCCTACGAG.

A remark on this clone: The CDR3 end falls 3 residues outside the read, so it is completed with the germline J gene. The rearrangement uses TRBV19 and TRBJ1-2; D gene uncertain. The CDR3 is 12 amino acids. Per the germline V gene, CDR1 is LNHDA and CDR2 is SQIVND (reference sequence). The CDR3 is CASSIEGTGYTF. The CDR3 DNA, read in part, is TGTGCCAGTAGTATCGAAGGTACAGGC.

With respect to this clone: Read sequence stops 3 residues before the CDR3 end, and the germline J gene provides the missing end. The chain recombines TRBV19 with TRBJ1-1, with 10 bases identical to TRBD1. Germline V CDR1 and CDR2: LNHDA, SQIVND (reference sequence). Germline trimming cut 5 bases from V and 5 bases from J; bases unmatched to any gene: 11. The CDR3 loop spans 16 amino acids. CDR3 bases read: TGTGCCAGTAGTGCGTTACCGGGACAGGGGAGGACTGAA. Translation gives CASSALPGQGRTE. The entire CDR3 protein is CASSALPGQGRTEAFF.

A remark on this clone: Coverage ceases 3 residues before the CDR3 finishes, and the germline J gene fills in the end. The gene calls are TRBV7-9 and TRBJ2-2; 8 bases are shared with TRBD2. The CDR3 has 15 amino acids. The junction had 6 bases not matched to a gene; V was cut back by 5 bases and J by 4 bases. Germline V gene lookup returns CDR1 SEHNR and CDR2 FQNEAQ (reference sequence). The CDR3 here is CASSLTSGGTGELFF. The covered CDR3 bases are TGTGCCAGCAGCCTTACTAGCGGAGGCACCGGGGAG.